The TCR beta chain under discussion was sequenced for a study of T cells in Graves' hyperthyroidism and ophthalmopathy (dated by TCRdb to between 2018 and 2020). Looking at the study overall: To identify TCR V-J signatures that set the groups apart, the researchers used a discovery cohort of 95 to 100 patients, made up of 43 with Graves' ophthalmopathy and 57 with stable Graves' hyperthyroidism. An independent validation cohort of around 20 hyperthyroidism patients and over 15 patients who later progressed to ophthalmopathy tested prospective prediction of ophthalmopathy. The approximately 100 discovery patients were randomly split 7:3 into training and test sets. Thyroid tissue and blood T-cell repertoires from six Graves' hyperthyroidism patients were also compared in the study. Once sampling was done, hyperthyroidism patients were given methimazole at a starting dose of 30 mg daily, whereas ophthalmopathy patients were given high-dose intravenous methylprednisolone. According to the paper, TCR Vbeta CDR3 sequencing was carried out on around 140 peripheral blood samples, which came from 40 to 45 ophthalmopathy, approximately 78 hyperthyroidism and roughly 17 progressor patients. Study-wide conclusions, independent of this receptor: No statistical method was used to fix the sample size in advance, and group allocation was not hidden from the investigators. In cross-validation, a model built on a 13 V-J signature told ophthalmopathy apart from stable hyperthyroidism with approximately 91% sensitivity and about 81% specificity, and in testing the same model reached 80%/75%. Most expanded thyroid clonotypes (frequency above 0.001) were also detected in blood, suggesting blood repertoires may reflect thyroid immune responses. In validation, progression to ophthalmopathy was predicted by the model with 55% to 71% sensitivity and roughly 76% specificity, a median of about 6.8 months before onset.

Patients with uncontrolled infections, other autoimmune diseases, pregnancy or lactation were excluded. Diagnoses were established on the basis of clinical symptoms, serum thyroxine and TRAb, thyroid ultrasound, and orbital computed tomography. Total RNA was extracted using Trizol reagent, and RNA quality was assessed on an Agilent 2100 Bioanalyzer. There are 14 amino acids in the CDR3, from cysteine to phenylalanine inclusive. Of the read, only the CDR3 DNA is kept; its 42 bases are in frame from base 1. The junction shows trimming of 3 bases on V and 2 bases on J, plus 8 bases between the germline ends. As encoded in the germline V gene, CDR1 is SNHLY while CDR2 is FYNNEI. There are many counts of this clonotype. Its antigen target is currently unknown. Per-base quality was not reported, and no clone a single base away is much larger than it. The TCR beta CDR3 regions were amplified from RNA transcripts. For the first round of RT-PCR on the TCR CDR3, the HTBI primer set was used together with the Qiagen OneStep RT-PCR kit. Libraries were constructed in a second round of multiplex PCR, after which size selection and purification were carried out. Sequencing of the libraries was done on an Illumina HiSeq2000 using paired-end 100 bp reads. Under the source paper's analysis protocol: SOAPnuke was used to process the raw data, removing reads that contained adapters or uncalled bases, had a mean Phred below 15, or lacked an exact match to the constant primer or identifier. High-quality paired reads were merged using COPE v1.2.5, and each unique nucleotide sequence was defined as a clonotype. Clonotypes were aligned to IMGT TRBV, TRBD and TRBJ reference segments using MiTCR v1.1. Only V-J combinations with frequency above 0.0001, covering 98% to 99.2% of repertoires, were analysed. A TCS score was defined as the ratio of F50 (clonal expansion) to E x V (chaos), with BLOSUM62-based TCRdist applied between CDR3 peptides within each V-J. Welch's t-statistics and random forest reduced 514 V-J features to 13, which were used in a naive Bayes classifier (R e1071). The similarity between thyroid and blood repertoires was quantified using the Morisita-Horn index. The public reads were reprocessed in TCRdb via fastp at Q25 and MiXCR, keeping in-frame beta chains. Rows with one shared CDR3 protein collapse into an entry with the most common genes and DNA. TCRdb assigned the V and J calls; the authors' analysis was not used. This sample comprises roughly 510,000 distinct CDR3 sequences, over 35% of them detected only once. About two fifths of the sample is held by the ten biggest clonotypes.

What was sequenced was peripheral blood or thyroid tissue (not recorded which). The clonotype was recovered from an adult woman with Graves' disease, either hyperthyroidism or ophthalmopathy (not recorded which). Recombination connected TRBV2 to TRBJ1-3; a confident D gene designation cannot be given. CDR3 loop: CASSENRAGNTIYF. The base sequence is TGTGCCAGCAGTGAGAACAGAGCTGGAAACACCATATATTTT.